The rows below give T cell receptor beta chains drawn from one sample of a study of cytomegalovirus exposure and HLA in healthy donors. Data came from immunoSEQ multiplex PCR; TCRdb stores just in-frame clones and leaves some out. The table records about 83,000 clones, about 69% of them present only once. The sequenced sample was PBMCs. These receptors were obtained from a man in his sixties in good health and CMV-seronegative. Both conserved end residues are part of each CDR3. D genes are given only for firm matches. The listing skips clone size in some rows; elsewhere it reads once, few, many or a size class.

v_gene: TRBV9; d_gene: .; abundance: few; j_gene: TRBJ1-2; CDR3nt: TGTGCCAGCAGCGTAGGGGTCACAGGACCCTATGGCTACACCTTC; CDR3aa: CASSVGVTGPYGYTF
v_gene: TRBV11-3; d_gene: .; abundance: .; j_gene: TRBJ2-5; CDR3nt: TGTGCCAGCAGCTTAGACAGGGGAGAGACCCAGTACTTC; CDR3aa: CASSLDRGETQYF
v_gene: TRBV5-5; d_gene: .; abundance: .; j_gene: TRBJ2-5; CDR3nt: TGTGCCAGCAGCTTGTGGGGGACACCCTCGGAGACCCAGTACTTC; CDR3aa: CASSLWGTPSETQYF
v_gene: TRBV6-1; d_gene: .; abundance: .; j_gene: TRBJ1-4; CDR3nt: TGTGCCAGTCGCAACCACAGGGATAATGAAAAACTGTTTTTT; CDR3aa: CASRNHRDNEKLFF
v_gene: TRBV19; d_gene: .; abundance: .; j_gene: TRBJ2-7; CDR3nt: TGTGCCAGTAGTTGGAGGAGCTCCTACGAGCAGTACTTC; CDR3aa: CASSWRSSYEQYF
v_gene: TRBV4-2; d_gene: .; abundance: once; j_gene: TRBJ2-7; CDR3nt: TGTGCCAGCAGCCAGGACCAGGGGCGATACTACGAGCAGTACTTC; CDR3aa: CASSQDQGRYYEQYF
v_gene: TRBV7-2; d_gene: TRBD2; abundance: .; j_gene: TRBJ2-3; CDR3nt: TGTGCCAGCAGCCCCTGGACTAGCGGAACAGATACGCAGTATTTT; CDR3aa: CASSPWTSGTDTQYF
v_gene: TRBV10-1; d_gene: TRBD1; abundance: few; j_gene: TRBJ2-1; CDR3nt: TGCGCCAGCACCCCCGGGACAGGGGACAATGAGCAGTTCTTC; CDR3aa: CASTPGTGDNEQFF
v_gene: TRBV5-1; d_gene: .; abundance: .; j_gene: TRBJ2-5; CDR3nt: TGCGCCAGCAGCTTGGATCGGTATCAAGAGACCCAGTACTTC; CDR3aa: CASSLDRYQETQYF
v_gene: TRBV5-1; d_gene: TRBD1; abundance: .; j_gene: TRBJ1-2; CDR3nt: TGCGCCAGCAGCTTGACGACAGGGGCCTATGGTTACACCTTC; CDR3aa: CASSLTTGAYGYTF
v_gene: TRBV6-1; d_gene: TRBD2; abundance: .; j_gene: TRBJ2-1; CDR3nt: TGTGCCAGCAGTGAAAGGCGCGGGAGCTCCTACAATGAGCAGTTCTTC; CDR3aa: CASSERRGSSYNEQFF
v_gene: TRBV30; d_gene: .; abundance: .; j_gene: TRBJ1-1; CDR3nt: TGTGCCTGGAGTCCAAATCCCGGGGGCACTGAAGCTTTCTTT; CDR3aa: CAWSPNPGGTEAFF
v_gene: TRBV9; d_gene: .; abundance: .; j_gene: TRBJ1-1; CDR3nt: TGTGCCAGCAGCCCCAAATTCAGGGTCACTGAAGCTTTCTTT; CDR3aa: CASSPKFRVTEAFF
v_gene: TRBV5-8; d_gene: TRBD2; abundance: once; j_gene: TRBJ2-1; CDR3nt: TGTGCCAGCAGCGCGGCGGCGGGGGTGGTTGAGCAGTTCTTC; CDR3aa: CASSAAAGVVEQFF
v_gene: TRBV2; d_gene: .; abundance: .; j_gene: TRBJ1-2; CDR3nt: TGTGCCAGCAGTGGTCCTCTCGCCGAGGTTGGAGTGAACTATGGCTACACCTTC; CDR3aa: CASSGPLAEVGVNYGYTF
v_gene: TRBV5-1; d_gene: .; abundance: few; j_gene: TRBJ1-1; CDR3nt: TGCGCCAGCAGCTCCCAAATGAACACTGAAGCTTTCTTT; CDR3aa: CASSSQMNTEAFF
v_gene: TRBV2; d_gene: .; abundance: .; j_gene: TRBJ1-1; CDR3nt: TGTGCCAGCAGTGAGTTCCAAAGGCAAGGGGTAGCTTTCTTT; CDR3aa: CASSEFQRQGVAFF